These 32 T cell receptor beta chains were all obtained from the same sample, sequenced in a study of blood T cell repertoires in COVID-19 (dated by TCRdb to the early 2020s). Receptors were amplified or captured by the immunoSEQ multiplex PCR assay. TCRdb retrieved this table from immuneACCESS and kept in-frame rearrangements only. Not all clones are present; in checked studies, unresolved V genes account for under half, and no reason is known for the remainder. The sample records 40,000 to 55,000 clones, approximately 90% of which are singletons. The ten largest account for about 27% of the sample. The sequencing sample was made of peripheral blood. Every receptor here comes from a woman of 80 years or more with acute or convalescent COVID-19.

The CDR3 DNA sequence: TGTGCCAGCATCCGGGGGTATGAGCAGTTCTTC. Translated: CASIRGYEQFF. The chain carries TRBV2 and TRBJ2-1; TRBD2 might be the D (6 bases). Trimming stripped 7 bases from V and 8 bases from J, with 9 bases between. The CDR3 is made up of 11 amino acids. The germline gives CDR1 SNHLY, CDR2 FYNNEI.

This rearrangement joins TRBV6-5 to TRBJ2-1; a weak D match, TRBD2 (5 bases). Germline CDR1 is MNHEY and CDR2 is SVGAGI. The CDR3 is 15 residues long. V was cut by 4 bases and J by 9 bases, with 19 bases left in between. The CDR3 DNA follows: TGTGCCAGCAGTTCCAGCCGGGGAGCCTTCGTTGAGCAGTTCTTC. This sequence encodes CASSSSRGAFVEQFF.

The gene calls are TRBV5-1 and TRBJ1-4; 10 bases agree with TRBD1. J gave up 5 bases and V 1 base, and 8 bases lay outside the gene matches. The CDR3 sequence is 17 residues long. Germline CDR1 SGHRS, CDR2 YFSETQ. CDR3 DNA: TGCGCCAGCAGCTTGAATCCCGGGACAGGGGCCAATGAAAAACTGTTTTTT. Translating gives CASSLNPGTGANEKLFF.

The chain couples TRBV19 to TRBJ1-2, with TRBD1 identical over 11 bases. This CDR3 is 15 amino acids long. Germline CDR1 reads LNHDA; CDR2 reads SQIVND (reference sequence). V lost 6 bases to trimming and J lost 5 bases; unmatched junction nucleotides: 8. The CDR3 DNA reads TGTGCCAGTAGCACCGGGACAGGGGGATGGTATGGCTACACCTTC. Amino acid sequence: CASSTGTGGWYGYTF. Using reference TRBV19 and TRBJ1-2 for the parts outside the CDR3, the full variable domain is DGGITQSPKYLFRKEGQNVTLSCEQNLNHDAMYWYRQDPGQGLRLIYYSQIVNDFQKGDIAEGYSVSREKKESFPLTVTSAQKNPTAFYLCASSTGTGGWYGYTFGSGTRLTVV.

The gene calls are TRBV3-1 (or the pseudogene TRBV3-2) and TRBJ2-3, with a tentative D call TRBD1 (5 bases). This CDR3 is 14 amino acids long. The V gene lost 4 bases and the J gene lost 4 bases, with 12 bases spanning the gap. CDR1 and CDR2 (germline): LGHDT, YNNKEL (reference sequence). The CDR3 nucleotides read TGTGCCAGCAGCCTTAGAAGGGGCGCAGATACGCAGTATTTT. Protein product: CASSLRRGADTQYF.

The rearrangement joins TRBV5-4 to TRBJ2-5; TRBD2 matches 10 bases. J lost 7 bases, V lost 0 bases, and 6 bases had no gene match. This CDR3 is built from 15 residues. Looked up from germline, CDR1 is SGHNT and CDR2 is YYREEE (reference sequence). For the CDR3, the DNA is TGTGCCAGCAGCTTGGCTAGCGGGGGACTGGGGACCCAGTACTTC. This codes for CASSLASGGLGTQYF.

CDR3 in amino acids: CASSGSRVRGNEQFF. The CDR3 nucleotides are TGCGCCAGCAGCGGAAGCAGGGTTCGCGGAAATGAGCAGTTCTTC. This chain uses TRBV5-1 with TRBJ2-1, with D perhaps matching TRBD1 (5 bases). V lost 4 bases and J 7 bases, leaving 18 bases between the germline ends. CDR1 SGHRS and CDR2 YFSETQ come from the germline V gene. The CDR3 is 15 residues long.

The V gene is TRBV11-2, the J gene TRBJ2-4; D may be TRBD2 (6 bases). The V end lost 3 bases, the J end lost 5 bases, and 14 bases lay between the germline ends. CDR3 length: 15 amino acids. Per the germline V gene, CDR1 is SGHAT and CDR2 is FQNNGV. CDR3 nucleotides: TGTGCCAGCAGCTTGGGGTCTAGCGCCGAAAACATTCAGTACTTC. Amino acid sequence: CASSLGSSAENIQYF.

V and J are TRBV28 and TRBJ1-4, with D unresolved. The CDR3 sequence is 13 residues long. Germline V gene lookup returns CDR1 MDHEN and CDR2 SYDVKM. Deletions cut 6 bases from V and 4 bases from J, with 9 bases between. CDR3 coding DNA: TGTGCCAGCAGGGGCAGACGTAATGAAAAACTGTTTTTT. Encoded protein: CASRGRRNEKLFF.

The chain couples TRBV19 to TRBJ2-6; possible D gene TRBD1, 5 bases. This CDR3 comprises 18 residues. Looked up from germline, CDR1 is LNHDA and CDR2 is SQIVND (reference sequence). V lost 3 bases and J 2 bases, leaving 17 bases between the germline ends. The CDR3 coding sequence is TGTGCCAGTAGTATCGTTGGACAAGGCATCGCTGGGGCCAACGTCCTGACTTTC. This codes for CASSIVGQGIAGANVLTF.

This chain uses TRBV7-9 with TRBJ1-2, with a weak D call TRBD1 (5 bases). Trimming left V 5 bases short and J 8 bases short, with 18 bases between. Germline V CDR1 and CDR2: SEHNR, FQNEAQ (reference sequence). This CDR3 is 14 amino acids long. The CDR3 DNA is TGTGCCAGCAGCCCCGAAGGGGCCGGTGCCGGCTACACCTTC. This codes for CASSPEGAGAGYTF.

The rearrangement uses TRBV12-3 or TRBV12-4 and TRBJ2-2; TRBD1 is a possible D gene (5 bases). The length of the CDR3 is 13 residues. V lost 2 bases, J lost 5 bases, and 6 bases lay in between. CDR3 amino acids: CASSLRGTGELFF. CDR3 in DNA: TGTGCCAGCAGTTTAAGGGGAACCGGGGAGCTGTTTTTT.

This chain connects TRBV7-9 to TRBJ2-1, with 11 bases lining up with TRBD2. The V gene end was trimmed by 5 bases and the J gene end by 7 bases; junction bases not matched to a gene: 10. The CDR3 length is 16 residues. Germline CDR1 reads SEHNR; CDR2 reads FQNEAQ (reference sequence). The CDR3 loop reads CASSRLNSGGGNEQFF. DNA for the CDR3: TGTGCCAGCAGCCGCCTCAATAGCGGGGGGGGGAATGAGCAGTTCTTC.

The chain carries TRBV5-1 and TRBJ1-3; 8 bases fit TRBD1. With V trimmed by 4 bases and J by 3 bases, 3 bases remained unmatched. The CDR3 extends over 14 amino acids. Germline CDR1 reads SGHRS; CDR2 reads YFSETQ. The CDR3 sequence is CASSTGQGGNTIYF. The CDR3 DNA is TGCGCCAGCAGCACCGGACAGGGTGGAAACACCATATATTTT.

The rearrangement links TRBV7-2 to TRBJ2-7; a possible D gene is TRBD2 (6 bases). Germline CDR1 is SGHTA and CDR2 is FQGNSA. Trimming left V 0 bases short and J 6 bases short, with 9 bases between. The CDR3 has 13 residues. The CDR3 nucleotides are TGTGCCAGCAGCTTAGCGCGGGATAGCGAGCAGTACTTC. This sequence encodes CASSLARDSEQYF.

This chain connects TRBV11-1 to TRBJ1-6, with 7 positions matching TRBD1. Germline V gene sequence: CDR1 SGHAT, CDR2 FQDESV (reference sequence). V shed 3 bases, J shed 7 bases, and the junction held 6 bases outside the gene matches. The CDR3 consists of 15 residues. CDR3 in DNA: TGTGCCAGCAGCTTGGAGGGGGCAGAGAATTCACCCCTCCACTTT. It translates to CASSLEGAENSPLHF.

The CDR3 DNA is TGTGCCAGCAGTTTACAGGGGGCGCTTCGCGAGCAGTACTTC. It yields the protein CASSLQGALREQYF. The chain has TRBV27 and TRBJ2-7, with 8 bases aligning to TRBD1. Germline V CDR1 and CDR2: MNHEY, SMNVEV (reference sequence). The CDR3 contains 14 residues. The J segment lost 6 bases and the V segment lost 2 bases, leaving 6 bases of the junction unmatched.

The chain combines TRBV3-1 (or the pseudogene TRBV3-2) with TRBJ2-3, with D possibly matching TRBD2 (5 bases). V lost 3 bases and J 6 bases, leaving 10 bases between the germline ends. CDR3 length equals 13 residues. Germline V gene data show CDR1 as LGHDT and CDR2 as YNNKEL (reference sequence). This CDR3 is CASSHPRADTQYF. The CDR3, as DNA: TGTGCCAGCAGCCATCCGAGGGCGGATACGCAGTATTTT.

The V call is TRBV6-2 or TRBV6-3, the J call TRBJ1-2; weak D call: TRBD1 (5 bases). This CDR3 contains 14 residues. Germline V gene data show CDR1 as MNHEY and CDR2 as SVGEGT. Trimming shortened V by 2 bases and J by 3 bases, and 10 bases separated the two germline ends. CDR3 residues: CASSYGARDYGYTF. The CDR3 DNA follows: TGTGCCAGCAGTTACGGGGCGCGAGACTATGGCTACACCTTC.

In this sample, this clone turned up once. The genes are TRBV7-6 and TRBJ2-3; D may be TRBD1 (8 bases). Germline V gene lookup returns CDR1 SGHVS and CDR2 FNYEAQ. The V gene lost 5 bases and the J gene lost 6 bases, with 18 bases spanning the gap. This CDR3 is 15 amino acids long. Written as DNA, the CDR3 is TGTGCCAGCAGCCAGCGGGGACAGGAGTCCGATACGCAGTATTTT. Translation gives CASSQRGQESDTQYF.

The chain is built from TRBV5-4 and TRBJ2-2; 9 bases match TRBD2. J lost 3 bases, V lost 5 bases, and 5 bases had no gene match. The CDR3 has 15 amino acids. The germline gives CDR1 SGHNT, CDR2 YYREEE (reference sequence). In DNA, the CDR3 is TGTGCCAGCAGATCCAAGCGGGGGGACACCGGGGAGCTGTTTTTT. It encodes CASRSKRGDTGELFF. The whole variable domain, remainder taken from reference TRBV5-4 and TRBJ2-2, is ETGVTQSPTHLIKTRGQQVTLRCSSQSGHNTVSWYQQALGQGPQFIFQYYREEENGRGNFPPRFSGLQFPNYSSELNVNALELDDSALYLCASRSKRGDTGELFFGEGSRLTVL.

The rearrangement links TRBV11-3 to TRBJ2-3; TRBD1 matches 9 bases. The CDR3 has 15 residues. V shed 4 bases and J 6 bases; nucleotides not matched to a gene: 8. Per germline, CDR1 SGHNT and CDR2 YENEEA. The CDR3 DNA follows: TGTGCCAGCAGCTCGGACAGGGGCGCAATGGATACGCAGTATTTT. Translated, it gives CASSSDRGAMDTQYF.

This clone was counted a single time. Germline is not matched at one junction end, which may reflect a read error. CDR3 coding DNA: TGTGCCAGCAGCGCCCTGACAGTTCTGAACGCTGAAGCTTTCTTT. This sequence encodes CASSALTVLNAEAFF. The chain is built from TRBV6-5 and TRBJ1-1, with D tentatively TRBD1 (5 bases). Germline V CDR1 and CDR2: MNHEY, SVGAGI. The CDR3 runs to 15 residues.

The chain has TRBV11-2 and TRBJ1-1, with 7 bases identical to TRBD1. V gave up 3 bases and J gave up 3 bases; unmatched junction bases: 4. CDR1 is SGHAT and CDR2 is FQNNGV in the germline V gene. This CDR3 region has 14 residues. The CDR3 coding sequence is TGTGCCAGCAGCTTCCGACAGGGCGACACTGAAGCTTTCTTT. Encoded protein: CASSFRQGDTEAFF. The full variable domain, completed using reference TRBV11-2 and TRBJ1-1, is EAGVAQSPRYKIIEKRQSVAFWCNPISGHATLYWYQQILGQGPKLLIQFQNNGVVDDSQLPKDRFSAERLKGVDSTLKIQPAKLEDSAVYLCASSFRQGDTEAFFGQGTRLTVV.

The chain couples TRBV5-1 to TRBJ2-7; 9 bases agree with TRBD1. From germline, CDR1 is SGHRS and CDR2 YFSETQ. The CDR3 spans 15 residues. The V segment lost 0 bases and the J segment 3 bases; nucleotides outside the gene matches: 4. The CDR3 nucleotides are TGCGCCAGCAGCTTGGAGACAGGGGGGAACTACGAGCAGTACTTC. It translates to CASSLETGGNYEQYF.

The J gene is TRBJ2-3, the V gene TRBV3-1 (or the pseudogene TRBV3-2), with 8 bases matching TRBD2. V lost 4 bases, J lost 6 bases, and 12 bases stayed unmatched. From germline, CDR1 is LGHDT and CDR2 YNNKEL (reference sequence). The CDR3 is made up of 16 amino acids. The CDR3 sequence: CASSRPTGGGSDTQYF. The CDR3 DNA follows: TGTGCCAGCAGCCGGCCCACTGGCGGGGGGTCCGATACGCAGTATTTT.

V gene TRBV12-2 combines with J gene TRBJ1-1. TRBV12-2 is a known pseudogene. This CDR3 has 15 residues. CDR3 sequence reads: CASRLVPGGDTEAFF. In DNA, the CDR3 is TGTGCAAGTCGCTTAGTTCCAGGCGGGGACACTGAAGCTTTCTTT.

This chain joins TRBV18 and TRBJ2-4, with 9 bases that match TRBD2. Germline CDR1 KGHSH, CDR2 LQKENI. Losses at the gene ends were 2 bases for V and 0 bases for J; bases not matched to a gene: 8. The CDR3 has 18 residues. CDR3 protein: CASSPTRGGYVAKNIQYF. CDR3 nucleotides: TGTGCCAGCTCACCAACGCGGGGGGGCTATGTAGCCAAAAACATTCAGTACTTC.

The chain recombines TRBV19 with TRBJ1-5; 9 bases line up with TRBD1. Germline loops: CDR1 LNHDA, CDR2 SQIVND (reference sequence). The ends lost 8 bases at V and 1 base at J; junction bases unmatched: 12. The CDR3 extends over 17 amino acids. The DNA of the CDR3 is TGTGCCAGTTCAACCCTACAGGGGGCGCGAAGCAATCAGCCCCAGCATTTT. The encoded protein is CASSTLQGARSNQPQHF.

This chain uses TRBV5-1 with TRBJ2-3; 10 nucleotides match TRBD2. CDR1 and CDR2 from the germline V gene are SGHRS and YFSETQ. Trimming removed 2 bases from V and 5 bases from J; junction bases left unmatched: 8. This CDR3 spans 16 amino acids. CDR3 DNA sequence: TGCGCCAGCAGCTTAGAACAGCGGGGGGGCATAGATACGCAGTATTTT. Translation: CASSLEQRGGIDTQYF.

The chain carries TRBV5-1 and TRBJ2-1; TRBD2 aligns across 14 bases. With 4 bases clipped from V and 9 bases from J, the junction kept 6 bases outside the gene matches. This CDR3 contains 15 residues. Germline V gene sequence: CDR1 SGHRS, CDR2 YFSETQ. CDR3 DNA sequence: TGCGCCAGCAGCGGAGGGACTAGCGGGGGCTCTGAGCAGTTCTTC. Its translation is CASSGGTSGGSEQFF.

The V call is TRBV7-9, the J call TRBJ1-1; D perhaps matches TRBD1 (5 bases). CDR3 length: 17 residues. With 4 bases removed from V and 6 bases from J, the gap between germline ends came to 24 bases. The germline CDR1 and CDR2 sequences are SEHNR and FQNEAQ (reference sequence). CDR3 nucleotides: TGTGCCAGCAGCTCCGGGAGGGCAGGGTGGCGGTGGGCTGAAGCTTTCTTT. It specifies CASSSGRAGWRWAEAFF.